This TCR beta chain came from a study of blood T cell repertoires in COVID-19. Study overall: T cells, B-cell-depleted T cells, or PBMCs supplied cDNA or gDNA.

V was pared by 4 bases and J by 2 bases, with 7 bases between. From germline, CDR1 is KGHDR and CDR2 SFDVKD. The length of the CDR3 is 13 residues. Data came from immunoSEQ multiplex PCR; TCRdb stores just in-frame clones and leaves some out. Seen here are roughly 100,000 clones, roughly 87% observed once, and the top ten hold around 4.3%. The TCR comes from a man in his forties or fifties with acute or convalescent COVID-19. The rearrangement links TRBV24-1 to TRBJ2-5; D is uncertain. The specimen was peripheral blood. The CDR3 protein is CATSEASQETQYF. The CDR3, as DNA: TGTGCCACCAGTGAAGCTAGTCAAGAGACCCAGTACTTC.